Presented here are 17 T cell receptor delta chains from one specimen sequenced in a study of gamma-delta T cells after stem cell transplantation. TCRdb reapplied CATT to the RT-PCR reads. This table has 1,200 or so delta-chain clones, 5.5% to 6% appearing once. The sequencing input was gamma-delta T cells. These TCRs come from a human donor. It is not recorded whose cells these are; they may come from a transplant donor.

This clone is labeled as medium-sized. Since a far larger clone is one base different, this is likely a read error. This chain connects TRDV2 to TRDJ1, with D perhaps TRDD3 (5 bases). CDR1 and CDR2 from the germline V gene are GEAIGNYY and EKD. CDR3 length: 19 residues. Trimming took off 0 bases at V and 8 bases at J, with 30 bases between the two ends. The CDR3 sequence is CACDTLGALVDSLAVKLIF. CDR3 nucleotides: TGTGCCTGTGACACCCTCGGGGCACTGGTGGACTCCCTCGCAGTAAAACTCATCTTT.

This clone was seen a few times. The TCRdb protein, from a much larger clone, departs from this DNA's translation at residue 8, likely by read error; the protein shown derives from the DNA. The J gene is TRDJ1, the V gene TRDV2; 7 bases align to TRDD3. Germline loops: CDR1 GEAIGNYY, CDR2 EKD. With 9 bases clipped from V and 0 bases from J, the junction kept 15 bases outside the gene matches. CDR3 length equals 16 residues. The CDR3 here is CAVNGLGASYTDKLIF. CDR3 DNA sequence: TGTGCCGTGAACGGGCTGGGGGCATCGTACACCGATAAACTCATCTTT.

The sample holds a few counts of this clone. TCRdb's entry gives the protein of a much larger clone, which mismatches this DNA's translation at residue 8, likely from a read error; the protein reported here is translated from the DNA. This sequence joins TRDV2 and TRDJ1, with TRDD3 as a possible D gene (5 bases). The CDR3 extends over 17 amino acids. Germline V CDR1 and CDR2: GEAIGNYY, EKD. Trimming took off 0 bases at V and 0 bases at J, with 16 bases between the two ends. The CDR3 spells CACDTVWVNEYTDKLIF. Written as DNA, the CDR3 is TGTGCCTGTGACACCGTCTGGGTGAACGAGTACACCGATAAACTCATCTTT.

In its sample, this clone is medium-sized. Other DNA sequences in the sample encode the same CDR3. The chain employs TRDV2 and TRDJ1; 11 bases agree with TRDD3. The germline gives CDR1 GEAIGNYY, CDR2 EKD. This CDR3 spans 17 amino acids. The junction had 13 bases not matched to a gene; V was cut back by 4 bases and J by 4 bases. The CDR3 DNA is TGTGCCTGTGAATGCCTCGGTGGGGGATACGCAAACGATAAACTCATCTTT. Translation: CACECLGGGYANDKLIF.

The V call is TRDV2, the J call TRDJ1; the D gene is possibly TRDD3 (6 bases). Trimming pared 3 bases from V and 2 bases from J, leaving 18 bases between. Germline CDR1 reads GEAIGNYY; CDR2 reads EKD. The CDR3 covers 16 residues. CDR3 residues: CACDAMGATITDKLIF. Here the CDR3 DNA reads TGTGCCTGTGACGCGATGGGGGCTACCATTACCGATAAACTCATCTTT.

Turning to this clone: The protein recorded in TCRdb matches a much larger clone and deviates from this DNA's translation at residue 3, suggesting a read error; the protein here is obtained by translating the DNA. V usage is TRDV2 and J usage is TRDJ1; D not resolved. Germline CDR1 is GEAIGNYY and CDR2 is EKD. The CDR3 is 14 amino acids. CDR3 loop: CARDEIRGTDKLIF. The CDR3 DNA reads TGTGCCCGTGACGAGATTAGGGGCACCGATAAACTCATCTTT.

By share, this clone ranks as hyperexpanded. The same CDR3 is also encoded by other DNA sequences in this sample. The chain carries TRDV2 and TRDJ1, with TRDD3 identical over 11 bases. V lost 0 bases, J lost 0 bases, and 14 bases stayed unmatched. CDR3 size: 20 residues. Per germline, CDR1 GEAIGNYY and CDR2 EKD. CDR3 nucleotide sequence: TGTGCCTGTGACACCGTTGTACTGGGGGATAGGAGTGACTACACCGATAAACTCATCTTT. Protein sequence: CACDTVVLGDRSDYTDKLIF.

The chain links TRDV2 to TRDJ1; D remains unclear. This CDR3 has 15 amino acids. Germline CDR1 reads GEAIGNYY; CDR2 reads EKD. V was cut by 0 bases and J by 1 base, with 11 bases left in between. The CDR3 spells CACDTLVSSTDKLIF. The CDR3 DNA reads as TGTGCCTGTGACACCCTCGTCAGTTCCACCGATAAACTCATCTTT.

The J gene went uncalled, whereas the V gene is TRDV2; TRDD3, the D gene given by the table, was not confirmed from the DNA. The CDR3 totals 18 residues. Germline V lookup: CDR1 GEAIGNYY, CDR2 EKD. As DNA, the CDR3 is TGTGCCTGTGACACAATGGTTGCTAGGGATACGGTGACATCACAACTATTCTTT. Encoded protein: CACDTMVARDTVTSQLFF.

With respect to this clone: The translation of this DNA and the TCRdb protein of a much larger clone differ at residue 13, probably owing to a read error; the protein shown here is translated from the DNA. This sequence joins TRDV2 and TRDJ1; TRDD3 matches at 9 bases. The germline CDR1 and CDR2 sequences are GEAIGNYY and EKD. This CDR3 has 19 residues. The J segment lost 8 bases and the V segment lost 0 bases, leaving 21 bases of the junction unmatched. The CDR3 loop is CACDTLGALGDSPAVKLIF. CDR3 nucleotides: TGTGCCTGTGACACCCTCGGGGCACTGGGGGACTCCCCCGCAGTAAAACTCATCTTT.

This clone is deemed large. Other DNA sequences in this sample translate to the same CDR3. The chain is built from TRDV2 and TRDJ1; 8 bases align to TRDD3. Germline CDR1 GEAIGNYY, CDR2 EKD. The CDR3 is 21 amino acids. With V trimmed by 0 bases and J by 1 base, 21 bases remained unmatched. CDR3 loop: CACDTLPTTTRTGGTTDKLIF. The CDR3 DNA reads TGTGCCTGTGACACCCTACCTACGACTACGCGTACTGGGGGGACCACCGATAAACTCATCTTT.

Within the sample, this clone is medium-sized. In DNA form, the CDR3 reads TGTGCCTGTGACAGAGTACTGGGTTCTCCGTCGTTTCCCTCGTACACCGATAAACTCATCTTT. Translated: CACDRVLGSPSFPSYTDKLIF. The chain is built from TRDV2 and TRDJ1; perhaps TRDD3 as D (6 bases). Germline V gene sequence: CDR1 GEAIGNYY, CDR2 EKD. CDR3 length: 21 residues. V was cut by 2 bases and J by 0 bases, with 30 bases left in between.

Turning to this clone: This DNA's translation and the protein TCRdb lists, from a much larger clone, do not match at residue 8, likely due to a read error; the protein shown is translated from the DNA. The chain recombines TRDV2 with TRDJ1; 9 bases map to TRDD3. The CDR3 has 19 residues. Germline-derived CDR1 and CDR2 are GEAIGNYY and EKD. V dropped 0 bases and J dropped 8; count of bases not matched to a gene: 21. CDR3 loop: CACDTLGTLGDSLAVKLIF. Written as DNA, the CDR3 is TGTGCCTGTGACACCCTCGGGACACTGGGGGACTCCCTCGCAGTAAAACTCATCTTT.

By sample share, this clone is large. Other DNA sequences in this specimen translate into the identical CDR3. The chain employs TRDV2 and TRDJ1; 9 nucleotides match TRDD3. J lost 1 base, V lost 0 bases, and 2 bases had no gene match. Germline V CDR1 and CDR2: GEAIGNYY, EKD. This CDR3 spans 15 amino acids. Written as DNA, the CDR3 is TGTGCCTGTGACACCTCTGGGGGATCCACCGATAAACTCATCTTT. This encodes CACDTSGGSTDKLIF.

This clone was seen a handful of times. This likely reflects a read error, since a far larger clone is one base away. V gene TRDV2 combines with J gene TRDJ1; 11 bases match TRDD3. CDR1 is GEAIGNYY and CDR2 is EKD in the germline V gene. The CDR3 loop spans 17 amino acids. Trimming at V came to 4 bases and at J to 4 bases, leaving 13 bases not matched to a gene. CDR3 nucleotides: TGTGCCTGTGAGGGCCCCGGTGGGGGATACGCAAACGATAAACTCATCTTT. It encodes CACEGPGGGYANDKLIF.

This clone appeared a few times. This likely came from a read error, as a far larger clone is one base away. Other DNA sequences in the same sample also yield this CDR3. The CDR3 sequence is CACDSLWGIPDVDTDKLIF. The CDR3 DNA sequence: TGTGCCTGTGATTCGCTTTGGGGGATACCCGATGTGGACACCGATAAACTCATCTTT. The chain carries TRDV2 and TRDJ1, with 10 bases identical to TRDD3. The V gene end was trimmed by 4 bases and the J gene end by 0 bases; junction bases not matched to a gene: 16. There are 19 residues in the CDR3. CDR1 and CDR2 from the germline V gene are GEAIGNYY and EKD.

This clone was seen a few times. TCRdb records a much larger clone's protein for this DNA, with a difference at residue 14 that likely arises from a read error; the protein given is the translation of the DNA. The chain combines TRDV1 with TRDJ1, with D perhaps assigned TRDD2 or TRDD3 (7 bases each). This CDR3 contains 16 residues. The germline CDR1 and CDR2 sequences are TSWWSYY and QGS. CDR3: CALGAFLLGPTDKPIF. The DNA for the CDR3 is TGTGCTCTTGGGGCATTCCTACTGGGGCCTACGGATAAACCCATCTTT.